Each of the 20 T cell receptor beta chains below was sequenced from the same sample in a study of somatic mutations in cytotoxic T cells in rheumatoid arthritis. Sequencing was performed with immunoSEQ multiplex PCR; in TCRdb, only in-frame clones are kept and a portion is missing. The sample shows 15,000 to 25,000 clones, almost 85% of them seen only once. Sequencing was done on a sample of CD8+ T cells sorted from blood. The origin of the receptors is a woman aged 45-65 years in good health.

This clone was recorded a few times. In DNA, the CDR3 is TGTGCCAGCAGACCAGGTGTGGGGCAGTACAGCTCCTACGAGCAGTACTTC. Translating it yields CASRPGVGQYSSYEQYF. This rearrangement joins TRBV25-1 to TRBJ2-7; the D gene is possibly TRBD1 (5 bases). The CDR3 is made up of 17 amino acids. CDR1 is MGHDK and CDR2 is SYGVNS in the germline V gene. The V end was cut by 6 bases, the J end by 0 bases, with 21 bases between.

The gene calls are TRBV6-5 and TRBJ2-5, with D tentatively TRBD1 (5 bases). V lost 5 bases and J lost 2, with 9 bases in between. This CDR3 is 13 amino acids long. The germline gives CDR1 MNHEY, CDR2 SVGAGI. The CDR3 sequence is CASSAGWQETQYF. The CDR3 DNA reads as TGTGCCAGCAGTGCAGGGTGGCAAGAGACCCAGTACTTC.

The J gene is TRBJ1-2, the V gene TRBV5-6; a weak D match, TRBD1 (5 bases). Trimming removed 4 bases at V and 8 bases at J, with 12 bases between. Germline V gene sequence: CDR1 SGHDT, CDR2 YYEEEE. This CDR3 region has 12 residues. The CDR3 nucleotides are TGTGCCAGCAGCCCGGGGAGGGGCGGCTACACCTTC. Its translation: CASSPGRGGYTF. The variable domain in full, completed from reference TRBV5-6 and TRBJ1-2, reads DAGVTQSPTHLIKTRGQQVTLRCSPKSGHDTVSWYQQALGQGPQFIFQYYEEEERQRGNFPDRFSGHQFPNYSSELNVNALLLGDSALYLCASSPGRGGYTFGSGTRLTVV.

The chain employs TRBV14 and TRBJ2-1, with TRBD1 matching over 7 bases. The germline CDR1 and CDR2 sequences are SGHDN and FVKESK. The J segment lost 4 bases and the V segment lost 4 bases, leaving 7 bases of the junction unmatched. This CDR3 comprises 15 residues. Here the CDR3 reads CASSLRQGVYNEQFF. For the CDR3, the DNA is TGTGCCAGCAGCCTAAGACAGGGTGTATACAATGAGCAGTTCTTC.

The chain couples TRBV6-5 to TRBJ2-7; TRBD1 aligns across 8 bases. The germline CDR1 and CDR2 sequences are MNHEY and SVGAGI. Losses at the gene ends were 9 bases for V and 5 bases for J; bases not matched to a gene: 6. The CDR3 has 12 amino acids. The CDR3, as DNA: TGTGCCAGTACGACAGGGGCCGACGAGCAGTACTTC. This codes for CASTTGADEQYF.

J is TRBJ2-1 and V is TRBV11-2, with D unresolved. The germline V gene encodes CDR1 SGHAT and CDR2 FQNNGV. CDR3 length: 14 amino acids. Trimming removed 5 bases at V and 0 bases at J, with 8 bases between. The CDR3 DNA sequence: TGTGCCAGCAGCCACCAAAGCTCCTACAATGAGCAGTTCTTC. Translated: CASSHQSSYNEQFF.

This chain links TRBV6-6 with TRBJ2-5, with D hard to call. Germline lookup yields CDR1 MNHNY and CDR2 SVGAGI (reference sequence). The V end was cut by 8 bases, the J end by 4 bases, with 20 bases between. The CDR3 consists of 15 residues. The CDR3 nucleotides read TGTGCCAGCGCTGGAGACCTGGGGAAACCAGAGACCCAGTACTTC. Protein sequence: CASAGDLGKPETQYF.

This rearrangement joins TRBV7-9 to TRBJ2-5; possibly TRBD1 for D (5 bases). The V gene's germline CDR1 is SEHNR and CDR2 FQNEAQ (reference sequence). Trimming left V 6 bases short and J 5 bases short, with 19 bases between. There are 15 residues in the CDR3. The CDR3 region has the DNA TGTGCCAGCAGTCAACCGGCAGGGATCCTGGAGACCCAGTACTTC. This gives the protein CASSQPAGILETQYF.

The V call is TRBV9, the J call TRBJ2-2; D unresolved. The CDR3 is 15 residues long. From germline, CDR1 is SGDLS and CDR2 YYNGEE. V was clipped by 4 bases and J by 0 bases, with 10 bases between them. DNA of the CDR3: TGTGCCAGCAGCAAGACTTCTACGAACACCGGGGAGCTGTTTTTT. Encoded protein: CASSKTSTNTGELFF.

The CDR3 nucleotides are TGTGCCAGCGCAGAACCGGGGGGATACACAGATACGCAGTATTTT. It encodes CASAEPGGYTDTQYF. The rearrangement joins TRBV2 to TRBJ2-3; 7 nucleotides match TRBD2. Losses at the gene ends were 8 bases for V and 2 bases for J; bases not matched to a gene: 10. Germline V gene sequence: CDR1 SNHLY, CDR2 FYNNEI. CDR3 length equals 15 residues.

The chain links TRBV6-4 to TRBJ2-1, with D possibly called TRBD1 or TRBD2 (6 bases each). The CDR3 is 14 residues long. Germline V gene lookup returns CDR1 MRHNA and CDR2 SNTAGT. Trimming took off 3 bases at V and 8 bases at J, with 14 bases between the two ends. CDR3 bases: TGTGCCAGCAGTGAATCTCCGGAGGGGGATGAGCAGTTCTTC. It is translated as CASSESPEGDEQFF.

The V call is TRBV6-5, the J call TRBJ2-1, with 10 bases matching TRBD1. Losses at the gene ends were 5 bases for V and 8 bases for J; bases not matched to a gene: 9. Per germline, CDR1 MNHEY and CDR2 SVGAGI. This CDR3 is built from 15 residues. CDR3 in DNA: TGTGCCAGCAGTACCGACAGGGGGCCTGTGGATGAGCAGTTCTTC. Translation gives CASSTDRGPVDEQFF.

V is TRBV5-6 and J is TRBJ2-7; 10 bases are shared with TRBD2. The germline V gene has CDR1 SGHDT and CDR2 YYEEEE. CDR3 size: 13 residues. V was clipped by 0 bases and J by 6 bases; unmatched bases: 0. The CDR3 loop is CASSLGLAGEQYF. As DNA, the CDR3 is TGTGCCAGCAGCTTGGGACTAGCGGGCGAGCAGTACTTC.

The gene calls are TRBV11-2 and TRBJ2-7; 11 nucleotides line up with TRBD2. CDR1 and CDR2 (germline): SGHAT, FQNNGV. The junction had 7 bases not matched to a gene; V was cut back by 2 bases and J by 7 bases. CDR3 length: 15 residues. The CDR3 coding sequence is TGTGCCAGCAGCTTACTCACTAGCGGGAGCCCAGAGCAGTACTTC. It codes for CASSLLTSGSPEQYF.

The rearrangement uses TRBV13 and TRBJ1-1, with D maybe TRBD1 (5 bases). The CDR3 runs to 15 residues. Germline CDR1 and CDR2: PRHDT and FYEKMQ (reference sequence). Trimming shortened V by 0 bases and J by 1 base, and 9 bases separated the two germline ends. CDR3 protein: CASSLGPRANTEAFF. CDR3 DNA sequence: TGTGCCAGCAGCTTAGGCCCCAGGGCGAACACTGAAGCTTTCTTT.

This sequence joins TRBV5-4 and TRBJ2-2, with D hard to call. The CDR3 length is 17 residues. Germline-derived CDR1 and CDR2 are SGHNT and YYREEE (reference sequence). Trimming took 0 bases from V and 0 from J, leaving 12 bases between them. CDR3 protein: CASSLVGSLSNTGELFF. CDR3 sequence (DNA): TGTGCCAGCAGCTTGGTAGGGTCCCTCTCGAACACCGGGGAGCTGTTTTTT.

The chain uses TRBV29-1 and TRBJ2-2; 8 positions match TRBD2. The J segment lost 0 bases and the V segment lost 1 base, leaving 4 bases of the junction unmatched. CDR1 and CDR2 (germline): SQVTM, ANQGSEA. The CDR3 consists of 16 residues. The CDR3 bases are TGCAGCGTTGAAGGGCTAGCGGGTACGAACACCGGGGAGCTGTTTTTT. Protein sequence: CSVEGLAGTNTGELFF.

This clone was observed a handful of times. The CDR3 sequence is CAWRIQGQDTGELFF. The CDR3 DNA reads TGTGCCTGGAGAATACAGGGACAGGACACCGGGGAGCTGTTTTTT. The chain combines TRBV30 with TRBJ2-2, with 8 bases identical to TRBD1. This CDR3 comprises 15 residues. With 3 bases clipped from V and 3 bases from J, the junction kept 6 bases outside the gene matches. Per the germline V gene, CDR1 is GTSNPN and CDR2 is SVGIG (reference sequence).

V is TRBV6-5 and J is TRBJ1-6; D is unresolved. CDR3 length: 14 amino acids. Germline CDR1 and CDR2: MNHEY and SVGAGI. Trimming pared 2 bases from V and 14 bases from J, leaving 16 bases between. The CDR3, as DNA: TGTGCCAGCAGTTACGATGGACGGCTTCGGGCCCTCCACTTT. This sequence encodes CASSYDGRLRALHF.

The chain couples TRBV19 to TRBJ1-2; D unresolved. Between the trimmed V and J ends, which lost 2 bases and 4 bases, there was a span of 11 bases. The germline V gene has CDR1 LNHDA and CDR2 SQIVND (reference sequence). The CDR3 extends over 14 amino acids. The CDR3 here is CASSISVSSYGYTF. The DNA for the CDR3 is TGTGCCAGTAGTATAAGTGTTTCCAGCTATGGCTACACCTTC.